Each of the 25 T cell receptor beta chains below was sequenced from the same sample in a study of blood T cell repertoires in COVID-19. Using immunoSEQ multiplex PCR, the repertoire was profiled, and TCRdb retains in-frame clones only, with some absent. Of 200,000 to 250,000 clones in the sample, 86% were seen once. Sequencing was performed on PBMCs or T cells enriched from blood (not recorded which). All receptors come from a woman aged 40 to 50 with acute COVID-19.

V is TRBV15 and J is TRBJ1-5; 10 bases are shared with TRBD1. The junction had 12 bases not matched to a gene; V was cut back by 0 bases and J by 4 bases. Germline CDR1 LNHNV, CDR2 YYDKDF (reference sequence). The CDR3 consists of 19 residues. CDR3 loop: CATSRDAGTGALPNQPQHF. CDR3 DNA sequence: TGTGCCACCAGCAGAGACGCAGGGACAGGGGCGCTCCCAAATCAGCCCCAGCATTTT.

The V call is TRBV29-1, the J call TRBJ1-2; D uncertain. V dropped 1 base and J dropped 2 bases, with 8 bases sitting between them. Germline assignment: CDR1 SQVTM and CDR2 ANQGSEA. The CDR3 has 13 amino acids. CDR3 nucleotides: TGCAGCGTTGAAGGGCCGATGAACTATGGCTACACCTTC. It yields the protein CSVEGPMNYGYTF. The variable domain in full, completed from reference TRBV29-1 and TRBJ1-2, reads SAVISQKPSRDICQRGTSLTIQCQVDSQVTMMFWYRQQPGQSLTLIATANQGSEATYESGFVIDKFPISRPNLTFSTLTVSNMSPEDSSIYLCSVEGPMNYGYTFGSGTRLTVV.

V is TRBV15 and J is TRBJ1-6; 9 bases match TRBD1. With 3 bases clipped from V and 7 bases from J, the junction kept 7 bases outside the gene matches. This CDR3 has 16 residues. Germline loops: CDR1 LNHNV, CDR2 YYDKDF (reference sequence). For the CDR3, the DNA is TGTGCCACCAGCAGGGGCGGGGGACAGGGCAATTCACCCCTCCACTTT. Translated, it gives CATSRGGGQGNSPLHF.

This clone was seen only once. The V call is TRBV19, the J call TRBJ1-1, with 10 bases identical to TRBD1. Looked up from germline, CDR1 is LNHDA and CDR2 is SQIVND (reference sequence). The V segment lost 0 bases and the J segment 4 bases; nucleotides outside the gene matches: 14. The CDR3 runs 19 residues. The chain's CDR3 is CASSIDQVPFRTGGTEAFF. The CDR3 coding sequence is TGTGCCAGTAGTATAGATCAGGTCCCTTTTCGGACAGGGGGCACTGAAGCTTTCTTT.

This rearrangement joins TRBV6-1 to TRBJ1-1, with TRBD1 matching 7 bases. Losses at the gene ends were 2 bases for V and 2 bases for J; bases not matched to a gene: 8. Germline V gene sequence: CDR1 MNHNS, CDR2 SASEGT. The CDR3 length is 16 residues. CDR3 protein: CASSERDRMFNTEAFF. Here the CDR3 DNA reads TGTGCCAGCAGTGAACGGGACAGAATGTTTAACACTGAAGCTTTCTTT.

The chain couples TRBV19 to TRBJ1-5, with D unclear. Germline V gene lookup returns CDR1 LNHDA and CDR2 SQIVND (reference sequence). The CDR3 has 16 residues. The V end lost 3 bases, the J end lost 3 bases, and 15 bases lay between the germline ends. CDR3 loop: CASSIIPDLLNQPQHF. CDR3 bases: TGTGCCAGTAGTATTATTCCAGATCTCCTCAATCAGCCCCAGCATTTT.

The V call is TRBV20-1, the J call TRBJ1-1; D gene uncertain. Germline-derived CDR1 and CDR2 are DFQATT and SNEGSKA (reference sequence). The CDR3 covers 11 residues. With 6 bases removed from V and 4 bases from J, the gap between germline ends came to 9 bases. The CDR3 coding sequence is TGCAGTGCCCACCCGGGCACTGAAGCTTTCTTT. It translates to CSAHPGTEAFF.

This chain joins TRBV7-9 and TRBJ1-4; no reliable D call. Trimming took 8 bases from V and 0 from J, leaving 10 bases between them. The CDR3 extends over 14 amino acids. Per germline, CDR1 SEHNR and CDR2 FQNEAQ (reference sequence). The chain's CDR3 is CASSVAATNEKLFF. The DNA of the CDR3 is TGTGCCAGCTCGGTAGCTGCAACTAATGAAAAACTGTTTTTT.

The chain has TRBV6-5 and TRBJ1-5; weak D call: TRBD1 (5 bases). V shed 5 bases and J shed 5 bases, with 13 bases lying between them. This CDR3 has 14 amino acids. In germline, CDR1 is MNHEY, CDR2 SVGAGI. In nucleotides, the CDR3 is TGTGCCAGCAGTCTTCAGGGATCCTATCAGCCCCAGCATTTT. Protein sequence: CASSLQGSYQPQHF.

The rearrangement uses TRBV9 and TRBJ2-5; TRBD2 matches 9 bases. V lost 0 bases to trimming and J lost 4 bases; unmatched junction nucleotides: 4. CDR3 length: 15 amino acids. Germline V gene data show CDR1 as SGDLS and CDR2 as YYNGEE. The chain's CDR3 is CASSVAGSGGETQYF. In DNA, the CDR3 is TGTGCCAGCAGCGTAGCTGGTAGCGGGGGAGAGACCCAGTACTTC.

There are a few counts of this clone. This rearrangement joins TRBV13 to TRBJ2-2; D might be TRBD2 (5 bases). This CDR3 comprises 14 residues. In germline, CDR1 is PRHDT, CDR2 FYEKMQ (reference sequence). Trimming took off 5 bases at V and 3 bases at J, with 10 bases between the two ends. CDR3 DNA: TGTGCCAGCAGCCGAGGGTACGACACCGGGGAGCTGTTTTTT. Amino acids: CASSRGYDTGELFF.

This chain connects TRBV7-9 to TRBJ1-4; D gene unclear. The CDR3 extends over 16 amino acids. Deletions cut 2 bases from V and 0 bases from J, with 10 bases between. CDR1 SEHNR and CDR2 FQNEAQ come from the germline V gene (reference sequence). As DNA, the CDR3 is TGTGCCAGCAGCTTATACGGGGTTGCAACTAATGAAAAACTGTTTTTT. It translates to CASSLYGVATNEKLFF.

This clone appeared a single time. The chain joins TRBV19 to TRBJ2-1, with a weak D call TRBD1 (6 bases). From germline, CDR1 is LNHDA and CDR2 SQIVND (reference sequence). V lost 3 bases and J 7 bases, leaving 13 bases between the germline ends. CDR3 length: 14 amino acids. The CDR3 reads CASSMTWGRNEQFF. The CDR3 nucleotides are TGTGCCAGTAGTATGACCTGGGGGCGGAATGAGCAGTTCTTC.

The V gene is TRBV7-2, the J gene TRBJ2-1; TRBD2 agrees at 10 bases. CDR3 length equals 15 residues. Unmatched junction bases numbered 8, after V lost 5 bases and J lost 7 bases. Germline CDR1 SGHTA, CDR2 FQGNSA. The CDR3 DNA reads as TGTGCCAGCAGCCCCAGATTACTAGCGGGAAATGAGCAGTTCTTC. Its translation is CASSPRLLAGNEQFF.

The gene calls are TRBV27 and TRBJ1-2, with D unclear. This CDR3 region has 14 residues. Germline V gives CDR1 MNHEY, CDR2 SMNVEV (reference sequence). Trimming took off 2 bases at V and 2 bases at J, with 9 bases between the two ends. The CDR3 here is CASSLNRGNYGYTF. DNA of the CDR3: TGTGCCAGCAGTTTAAACCGGGGAAACTATGGCTACACCTTC.

The chain is built from TRBV5-1 and TRBJ2-7; 10 bases are a match to TRBD1. Germline values: CDR1 SGHRS, CDR2 YFSETQ. V shed 5 bases, J shed 5 bases, and the junction held 10 bases outside the gene matches. This CDR3 contains 15 residues. Written as DNA, the CDR3 is TGCGCCAGCAGACGGGGACAGGGGAGTTACAACGAGCAGTACTTC. Amino acids: CASRRGQGSYNEQYF.

The CDR3 DNA is TGCGCCAGCAGTGAGCGATCAGGGTTACCCGGGGAGCTGTTTTTT. Protein sequence: CASSERSGLPGELFF. The V call is TRBV10-2, the J call TRBJ2-2, with TRBD1 as a possible D gene (5 bases). The germline V gene has CDR1 WSHSY and CDR2 SAAADI. The V and J ends lost 2 bases and 6 bases respectively, with 13 bases between them. The length of the CDR3 is 15 residues.

The chain combines TRBV27 with TRBJ2-7; D perhaps matches TRBD1 (5 bases). V was pared by 6 bases and J by 1 base, with 13 bases between. This CDR3 region has 14 residues. Germline CDR1 and CDR2: MNHEY and SMNVEV (reference sequence). CDR3 loop: CASSEEWTSYEQYF. CDR3 coding DNA: TGTGCCAGCAGCGAGGAGTGGACATCCTACGAGCAGTACTTC.

This chain connects TRBV19 to TRBJ1-5; no clear D. This CDR3 region has 13 residues. Trimming shortened V by 5 bases and J by 3 bases, and 8 bases separated the two germline ends. CDR1 and CDR2 from the germline V gene are LNHDA and SQIVND (reference sequence). The CDR3 reads CASSVQTNQPQHF. The CDR3, as DNA: TGTGCCAGTAGTGTACAGACCAATCAGCCCCAGCATTTT.

This chain connects TRBV5-4 to TRBJ2-1; D possibly corresponds to TRBD1 (5 bases). Germline CDR1 is SGHNT and CDR2 is YYREEE (reference sequence). V was pared by 4 bases and J by 8 bases, with 25 bases between. This CDR3 contains 17 residues. This CDR3 reads CASSRRFPGLGSDEQFF. The CDR3 region has the DNA TGTGCCAGCAGCCGCCGATTCCCAGGGTTAGGGTCCGATGAGCAGTTCTTC.

The CDR3 is CASSLKFQDTEAFF. For the CDR3, the DNA is TGTGCCAGCAGCTTAAAGTTCCAGGACACTGAAGCTTTCTTT. The chain recombines TRBV11-2 with TRBJ1-1, with D unresolved. Trimming removed 2 bases from V and 3 bases from J, with 10 bases in between. This CDR3 is built from 14 residues. Looked up from germline, CDR1 is SGHAT and CDR2 is FQNNGV.

The chain employs TRBV6-2 or TRBV6-3 and TRBJ2-7, with 12 bases matching TRBD2. The ends lost 4 bases at V and 6 bases at J; junction bases unmatched: 10. Germline CDR1 and CDR2: MNHEY and SVGEGT. The CDR3 has 16 amino acids. CDR3 coding DNA: TGTGCCAGCAGTTCCTCACGACTAGCGGGGGTCCCCGAGCAGTACTTC. This encodes CASSSSRLAGVPEQYF.

The sample holds a few counts of this clone. The CDR3 reads CASSLWASGVSDTQYF. CDR3 in DNA: TGTGCCAGCAGTTTATGGGCTAGCGGGGTGTCAGATACGCAGTATTTT. The chain is built from TRBV28 and TRBJ2-3, with TRBD2 identical over 9 bases. The CDR3 has 16 residues. V gave up 0 bases and J gave up 4 bases; unmatched junction bases: 5. CDR1 is MDHEN and CDR2 is SYDVKM in the germline V gene.

In DNA, the CDR3 is TGCGCCAGCAGCTCGACAGGCGATGGCTACACCTTC. This sequence encodes CASSSTGDGYTF. The chain uses TRBV5-1 and TRBJ1-2; D perhaps matches TRBD1 (6 bases). Trimming cost V 3 bases and J 6 bases, with 9 bases left between them. CDR1 and CDR2 (germline): SGHRS, YFSETQ. The CDR3 is made up of 12 amino acids.

The rearrangement links TRBV7-3 to TRBJ2-1, with D perhaps matching TRBD2 (6 bases). In germline, CDR1 is SGHTA, CDR2 FQGTGA. This CDR3 has 11 amino acids. Trimming removed 0 bases at V and 15 bases at J, with 9 bases between. Here the CDR3 DNA reads TGTGCCAGCAGCTTAACCGGGAGCTGGTTCTTC. Translation gives CASSLTGSWFF.